The text below deals with one T cell receptor (beta chain). The antigen is undetermined. Libraries were prepared by immunoSEQ multiplex PCR; TCRdb keeps only in-frame clonotypes and omits some of them. In the table there are fewer than 30,000 clones, around 95% of which are singletons. Germline V lookup: CDR1 MNHEY, CDR2 SMNVEV (reference sequence). The CDR3 length is 18 residues. V lost 5 bases and J lost 7; bases outside the gene matches: 16. The data were taken from a study of B cell selection in AIRE deficiency. The sorted conventional CD4 T cells were gated as CD4+CD127+. Findings and caveats of the study: AIRE-deficient Tconv and Treg repertoires matched healthy donors in TCRBV, CDR3 length, diversity. Shorter CDR3s marked shared Treg sequences, biased toward few non-templated insertions. Approximately 32% of healthy-donor shared Treg TCRbeta sequences appeared in patient Tconv cells.

The clonotype comes from a human donor in good health. The sequenced sample consisted of CD4+CD127+ conventional T cells sorted from PBMCs. The rearrangement joins TRBV27 to TRBJ2-1; 11 bases align to TRBD2. CDR3 sequence reads: CASSARPIAGGGGNEQFF. In DNA form, the CDR3 reads TGTGCCAGCAGTGCTAGACCCATAGCGGGAGGGGGGGGAAATGAGCAGTTCTTC.